This record concerns one T cell receptor (beta chain) sequence. Antigen: not known. The data are from a study of beta chain features in type 1 diabetes. General study points: Shorter TCRB CDR3s, moderately but significantly so, were found in Type 1 diabetes patients in all four CD4+ subsets.

Of the isolated RNA, all was reverse transcribed, and so the sequenced material was expressed TCRB transcripts. Repertoires were generated with immunoSEQ multiplex PCR, while TCRdb's copy carries only in-frame clones and drops some. The table records over 150,000 clones, less than 10% of them present only once. Germline V CDR1 and CDR2: PRHDT, FYEKMQ (reference sequence). Trimming removed 5 bases from V and 3 bases from J, with 11 bases in between. This CDR3 has 14 residues. The source is a man younger than 30 with type 1 diabetes. The sample consisted of central memory CD4+ T cells from blood. The V and J genes are TRBV13 and TRBJ2-1; the D gene is possibly TRBD1 (5 bases). The CDR3 region is CASSEQANYNEQFF. DNA for the CDR3: TGTGCCAGCAGCGAACAGGCGAACTACAATGAGCAGTTCTTC. Together with reference TRBV13 and TRBJ2-1, the CDR3 gives the full variable domain: AAGVIQSPRHLIKEKRETATLKCYPIPRHDTVYWYQQGPGQDPQFLISFYEKMQSDKGSIPDRFSAQQFSDYHSELNMSSLELGDSALYFCASSEQANYNEQFFGPGTRLTVL.